This T cell receptor (beta chain) was sequenced in a study of prognosis after radiotherapy for stage I lung cancer. In the study overall: The study enrolled over 10 men and over five women as patients, aged roughly 50 to 95 with a median of around 70 years. Across the cohort, concurrent therapy accompanying stereotactic body radiotherapy was administered to no patient.

Turning to this clonotype: Mismatch with germline at one junction end may stem from a read error.

CDR1 and CDR2 (germline): KGHDR, SFDVKD. The CDR3 runs to 16 residues. The authors amplified TCR beta CDR3 from genomic DNA using two-round multiplex PCR. Primers were specific to each TRBV and TRBJ gene in first-round PCR. TCRdb used MiXCR to reprocess the multiplex PCR reads, holding one entry per CDR3 protein. The sample has about 14,000 distinct CDR3 sequences, around 45% seen once. The chain is built from TRBV24-1 and TRBJ1-5; perhaps TRBD1 as D (5 bases). This TCR came from a donor over 45 with non-small cell lung cancer. Sample: PBMCs, taken before or after stereotactic body radiation therapy (not recorded which). The CDR3 DNA is TGTACCACCAGTGATTCCGGGACCGGGGGCAATCAGCCCCAGCATTTT. It yields the protein CTTSDSGTGGNQPQHF.